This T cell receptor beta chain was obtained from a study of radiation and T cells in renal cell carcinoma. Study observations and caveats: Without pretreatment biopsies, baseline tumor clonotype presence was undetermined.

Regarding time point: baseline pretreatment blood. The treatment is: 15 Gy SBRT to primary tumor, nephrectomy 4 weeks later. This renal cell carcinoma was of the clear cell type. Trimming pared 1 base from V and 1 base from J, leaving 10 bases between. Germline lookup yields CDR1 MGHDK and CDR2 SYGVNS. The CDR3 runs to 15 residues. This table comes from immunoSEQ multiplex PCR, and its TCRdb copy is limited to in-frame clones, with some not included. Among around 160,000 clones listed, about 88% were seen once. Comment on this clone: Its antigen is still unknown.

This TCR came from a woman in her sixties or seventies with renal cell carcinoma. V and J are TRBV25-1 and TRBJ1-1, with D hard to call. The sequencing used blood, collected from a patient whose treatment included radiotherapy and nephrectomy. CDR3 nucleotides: TGTGCCAGCAGTGAATGGGGTGTTGCGAACACTGAAGCTTTCTTT. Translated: CASSEWGVANTEAFF.